This is a list of T cell receptor beta chains from one sample in a study of blood T cell repertoires in COVID-19. Clones were sequenced by immunoSEQ multiplex PCR, and TCRdb holds only the in-frame ones, with some missing. The profile shows about 130,000 clones, roughly 86% of them singletons. Sequencing input: peripheral blood. Every receptor here comes from a human donor in a cohort sampled during active COVID-19. The CDR3 runs from the conserved cysteine through the conserved F or W. Each record gives: V gene, J gene, D gene, clone size, CDR3 DNA, CDR3 protein. D genes are given only for firm matches. Clone size is not always given. Where it is, it says once, few, many or a class for expanded clones.

V: TRBV2; J: TRBJ1-2; D: NA; size: NA; DNA: TGTGCCAGGGGGAAGGGGCAGGCCAATAACTATGGCTACACCTTC; CDR3: CARGKGQANNYGYTF
V: TRBV15; J: TRBJ2-3; D: NA; size: NA; DNA: TGTGCCACCAGCAGAGATCCTCCGGATACGCAGTATTTT; CDR3: CATSRDPPDTQYF
V: TRBV12-5; J: TRBJ1-2; D: NA; size: NA; DNA: TGTGCTAGTGGTCCACCTGGAGAGTCTTACTATGGCTACACCTTC; CDR3: CASGPPGESYYGYTF
V: TRBV21-1; J: TRBJ1-2; D: NA; size: NA; DNA: TGTGCCAGCAGCAACAGGGGCAGGGGGTACTATGGCTACACCTTC; CDR3: CASSNRGRGYYGYTF
V: TRBV5-1; J: TRBJ1-2; D: NA; size: NA; DNA: TGCGCCAGCAGCTCGAACAGGGAAATAGGCGGCTACACCTTC; CDR3: CASSSNREIGGYTF
V: TRBV3-1/TRBV3-2; J: TRBJ2-5; D: NA; size: NA; DNA: TGTGCCAGCAGCCCCTTTGTGTTACCCCGGGAGACCCAGTACTTC; CDR3: CASSPFVLPRETQYF
V: TRBV10-3; J: TRBJ2-1; D: TRBD2; size: NA; DNA: TGTGCCATCAGCACTAGCGGGGTATCCTACAATGAGCAGTTCTTC; CDR3: CAISTSGVSYNEQFF
V: TRBV3-1/TRBV3-2; J: TRBJ1-3; D: TRBD1; size: NA; DNA: TGTGCCAGCAGCCAACACCGACAGGGGGCAAGCTCTGGAAACACCATATATTTT; CDR3: CASSQHRQGASSGNTIYF
V: TRBV10-3; J: TRBJ2-1; D: TRBD1; size: NA; DNA: TGTGCCACCAGCCCTGGAGGGACAGGGGGCGTGATCAACAATGAGCAGTTCTTC; CDR3: CATSPGGTGGVINNEQFF
V: TRBV14; J: TRBJ1-4; D: NA; size: NA; DNA: TGTGCCAGCAGTCGGAGTTCAGATGAAAAACTGTTTTTT; CDR3: CASSRSSDEKLFF
V: TRBV6-5; J: TRBJ2-7; D: NA; size: NA; DNA: TGTGCCAGCGCAGTAGCTCGAGAGCAGTACTTC; CDR3: CASAVAREQYF
V: TRBV2; J: TRBJ2-1; D: TRBD2; size: NA; DNA: TGTGCCAGCAGTGAAGTCGGGGGGGGATCAAATGAGCAGTTCTTC; CDR3: CASSEVGGGSNEQFF
V: TRBV28; J: TRBJ1-3; D: NA; size: NA; DNA: TGTGCCAGCAGTTCCCCCATGTTGGGGAGTGGAAACACCATATATTTT; CDR3: CASSSPMLGSGNTIYF
V: TRBV11-3; J: TRBJ2-7; D: NA; size: NA; DNA: TGTGCCAGCGACGACCATCGGTCGGGACTGAGCTCCTACGAGCAGTACTTC; CDR3: CASDDHRSGLSSYEQYF
V: TRBV7-9; J: TRBJ1-5; D: NA; size: NA; DNA: TGTGCCAGCAGCCCCAGCGACGGGGTTATGCGTCAGCCCCAGCATTTT; CDR3: CASSPSDGVMRQPQHF
V: TRBV24-1; J: TRBJ1-5; D: NA; size: NA; DNA: TGTGCCACCAGTGATGCCCTCGGGCCCCAGCATTTT; CDR3: CATSDALGPQHF
V: TRBV6-5; J: TRBJ1-5; D: TRBD1; size: NA; DNA: TGTGCCAGCAGTCCTCAGGGGGTCAAGAATCAGCCCCAGCATTTT; CDR3: CASSPQGVKNQPQHF
V: TRBV7-9; J: TRBJ1-1; D: NA; size: NA; DNA: TGTGCCAGCAGCTACGGGGGAAACACTGAAGCTTTCTTT; CDR3: CASSYGGNTEAFF
V: TRBV25-1; J: TRBJ2-1; D: NA; size: NA; DNA: TGTGCCAGCAGTGAAGGTTGGCCTAGGGGTGAGCAGTTCTTC; CDR3: CASSEGWPRGEQFF
V: TRBV7-8; J: TRBJ2-7; D: TRBD2; size: NA; DNA: TGTGCCAGCAGCCGGACTAGCGCTACCTACGAGCAGTACTTC; CDR3: CASSRTSATYEQYF
V: TRBV3-1/TRBV3-2; J: TRBJ2-1; D: NA; size: many; DNA: TGTGCCAGCAGCCAAGATCGAACCTATTCATACAATGAGCAGTTCTTC; CDR3: CASSQDRTYSYNEQFF
V: TRBV28; J: TRBJ2-5; D: NA; size: NA; DNA: TGTGCCAGCAGCCCGACTAGTTCGGTAGAGACCCAGTACTTC; CDR3: CASSPTSSVETQYF
V: TRBV5-1; J: TRBJ1-4; D: NA; size: NA; DNA: TGCGCCAGCAGCTTGGACAGGGCCACAACTAATGAAAAACTGTTTTTT; CDR3: CASSLDRATTNEKLFF
V: TRBV7-8; J: TRBJ1-5; D: NA; size: few; DNA: TGTGCACACGTGCAGGGGCGCCAGCCCCAGCATTTT; CDR3: CAHVQGRQPQHF
V: TRBV5-1; J: TRBJ2-4; D: TRBD2; size: NA; DNA: TGCGCCAGCAGCTTGTCTAGCGGGGGAGTAAACATTCAGTACTTC; CDR3: CASSLSSGGVNIQYF
V: TRBV6-1; J: TRBJ1-2; D: NA; size: NA; DNA: TGTGCCAGCAGTGAAGATCGGGTGTCTGGCTACACCTTC; CDR3: CASSEDRVSGYTF
V: TRBV6-5; J: TRBJ2-1; D: TRBD2; size: NA; DNA: TGTGCCAGCAGTCTAGCGGGGGGGTACAATGAGCAGTTCTTC; CDR3: CASSLAGGYNEQFF
V: TRBV27; J: TRBJ1-5; D: TRBD1; size: once; DNA: TGTGCCAGCAGTTTTGGACAGGGGTTTCAGCCCCAGCATTTT; CDR3: CASSFGQGFQPQHF
V: TRBV15; J: TRBJ1-2; D: TRBD1; size: NA; DNA: TGTGCCACCAGCCTCCAGGGGGCTTCGGTCTATGGCTACACCTTC; CDR3: CATSLQGASVYGYTF
V: TRBV19; J: TRBJ1-1; D: NA; size: NA; DNA: TGTGCCAGTAGTAGTAACGGGGTCTGGGCCACTGAAGCTTTCTTT; CDR3: CASSSNGVWATEAFF
V: TRBV9; J: TRBJ2-2; D: NA; size: NA; DNA: TGTGCCAGCAGCGTCACTAAAGGTTTCCTTGGCCCCGGGGAGCTGTTTTTT; CDR3: CASSVTKGFLGPGELFF
V: TRBV9; J: TRBJ2-2; D: NA; size: NA; DNA: TGTGCCAGCAGCCCCTCAGCGGGCATCACCGGGGAGCTGTTTTTT; CDR3: CASSPSAGITGELFF
V: TRBV19; J: TRBJ1-5; D: TRBD1; size: NA; DNA: TGTGCCACCTCCGGGACAGGGACGGTATTAGTAGGCAATCAGCCCCAGCATTTT; CDR3: CATSGTGTVLVGNQPQHF
V: TRBV19; J: TRBJ2-7; D: NA; size: once; DNA: TGTGCCAGTAGTATTAGCGACAGGAGCTACGAGCAGTACTTC; CDR3: CASSISDRSYEQYF
V: TRBV9; J: TRBJ1-2; D: TRBD1; size: NA; DNA: TGTGCCAGCAGCGTCCGGGACAGGGGCGTCTACGGCTACACCTTC; CDR3: CASSVRDRGVYGYTF
V: TRBV3-1/TRBV3-2; J: TRBJ2-3; D: NA; size: NA; DNA: TGTGCCAGCAGCATCGGACAGTATAGCACAGATACGCAGTATTTT; CDR3: CASSIGQYSTDTQYF
V: TRBV7-2; J: TRBJ2-7; D: TRBD1; size: NA; DNA: TGTGCCAGCAGCCCCGGGACAGGGATCGTCGATTCCTACGAGCAGTACTTC; CDR3: CASSPGTGIVDSYEQYF
V: TRBV3-1/TRBV3-2; J: TRBJ1-2; D: TRBD1; size: NA; DNA: TGTGCCAGCAGCCCGGGACAGGGAGCTGGTGGCTACACCTTC; CDR3: CASSPGQGAGGYTF
V: TRBV5-1; J: TRBJ1-5; D: NA; size: NA; DNA: TGCGCCAGCAGCTTGGAGGGGATCTCGGATCAGCCCCAGCATTTT; CDR3: CASSLEGISDQPQHF
V: TRBV11-2; J: TRBJ1-2; D: NA; size: NA; DNA: TGTGCCAGCAGCTTAGGACAATCTAACTATGGCTACACCTTC; CDR3: CASSLGQSNYGYTF
V: TRBV5-4; J: TRBJ2-6; D: NA; size: NA; DNA: TGTGCCAGCAGCAATGGGGGGACTTTTAGCTCTGGGGCCAACGTCCTGACTTTC; CDR3: CASSNGGTFSSGANVLTF
V: TRBV9; J: TRBJ1-6; D: NA; size: NA; DNA: TGTGCCAGCAGCGTTGGGGGCAGGGGTAATTCACCCCTCCACTTT; CDR3: CASSVGGRGNSPLHF
V: TRBV18; J: TRBJ1-3; D: NA; size: NA; DNA: TGTGCCAGCTCACCACCGGTTCCCTCACTCGGAAACACCATATATTTT; CDR3: CASSPPVPSLGNTIYF
V: TRBV6-5; J: TRBJ2-5; D: TRBD1; size: NA; DNA: TGTGCCAGCAGACAGGGGGCGGAGACCCAGTACTTC; CDR3: CASRQGAETQYF
V: TRBV3-1/TRBV3-2; J: TRBJ2-7; D: TRBD1; size: NA; DNA: TGTGCCAGCAGCCAGCAGACAGGGGCGAGGGAGCAGTACTTC; CDR3: CASSQQTGAREQYF
V: TRBV12-5; J: TRBJ2-1; D: TRBD2; size: NA; DNA: TGTGCTAGTGGTTTGGTACTGGCGGGGGGTCGCAATGAGCAGTTCTTC; CDR3: CASGLVLAGGRNEQFF
V: TRBV30; J: TRBJ1-4; D: TRBD1; size: NA; DNA: TGTGCCTGGAGTGTTGGGACAGGGGCTACTAATGAAAAACTGTTTTTT; CDR3: CAWSVGTGATNEKLFF
V: TRBV7-3; J: TRBJ2-3; D: TRBD2; size: NA; DNA: TGTGCCAGCAGCGCGACTAGCGGGGGGCGTACGCAGTATTTT; CDR3: CASSATSGGRTQYF
V: TRBV20-1; J: TRBJ1-3; D: TRBD1; size: NA; DNA: TGCAGTGCTAGTGAGGGGGCACCTGGAAACACCATATATTTT; CDR3: CSASEGAPGNTIYF
V: TRBV2; J: TRBJ1-5; D: NA; size: NA; DNA: TGTGCCAGCAGTGTGGAGCGGAATAGCAATCAGCCCCAGCATTTT; CDR3: CASSVERNSNQPQHF
V: TRBV6-5; J: TRBJ1-3; D: TRBD1; size: NA; DNA: TGTGCCAGCAACAGGGGACAGGTCTCTGGAAACACCATATATTTT; CDR3: CASNRGQVSGNTIYF
V: TRBV4-1; J: TRBJ1-2; D: NA; size: NA; DNA: TGCGCCAGCAGCCTCCAGGTCGGTCGTGGCTACACCTTC; CDR3: CASSLQVGRGYTF
V: TRBV5-1; J: TRBJ1-1; D: TRBD1; size: NA; DNA: TGCGCCAGCAGCTTGAGGCAGGGGGGCACTGAAGCTTTCTTT; CDR3: CASSLRQGGTEAFF
V: TRBV12-5; J: TRBJ1-2; D: TRBD1; size: NA; DNA: TGTGCTAGTGGTTTGGGGACAGGACCTGTCTTC; CDR3: CASGLGTGPVF
V: TRBV5-6; J: TRBJ1-3; D: TRBD1; size: NA; DNA: TGTGCCAGCAGCTTCGGACAGGGCGTCTCTGGAAACACCATATATTTT; CDR3: CASSFGQGVSGNTIYF
V: TRBV5-1; J: TRBJ1-2; D: NA; size: NA; DNA: TGCGCCAGCAGCTTGGGAGACGGGTCTGGGGGCTACACCTTC; CDR3: CASSLGDGSGGYTF
V: TRBV30; J: TRBJ2-3; D: TRBD2; size: NA; DNA: TGTGCCTGGACATATAGCGGGGGGGCGTTTGGTCGAGATACGCAGTATTTT; CDR3: CAWTYSGGAFGRDTQYF